The 23 T cell receptor beta chains presented below share a single source sample, sequenced in a study of graft-versus-host responses after intestinal transplantation (dated by TCRdb to 2020 to 2023). The library came from the immunoSEQ multiplex PCR assay. TCRdb obtained this table from immuneACCESS and retained in-frame rearrangements with V and J assigned. These tables miss some clones; where compared with another copy, unresolved V genes account for less than half of the shortfall, and the remainder is unexplained. Present in this sample are roughly 89,000 clones, 90% to 95% of which were seen just once. Around 0.18% of the sample lies in the top ten. Their target antigens are unknown. Reading the label with the study, this specimen's time point is: cells obtained before transplantation from donor or recipient. The specimen comprised unstimulated CD4+ T cells sorted from spleen or lymph node cells, sampled before intestinal transplant. Receptors originate from a human donor who received an intestinal transplant.

This clone was counted once. The V gene is TRBV4-2, the J gene TRBJ2-1, with 12 bases identical to TRBD2. The germline CDR1 and CDR2 sequences are LGHNA and YNFKEQ. The CDR3 extends over 17 amino acids. Trimming removed 1 base from V and 2 bases from J; junction bases left unmatched: 3. The chain's CDR3 is CASSQATSGRTYNEQFF. Here the CDR3 DNA reads TGTGCCAGCAGCCAAGCTACTAGCGGGAGGACCTACAATGAGCAGTTCTTC.

A word on this clone: Sequence at one end of the junction differs from germline and may be a read error. This rearrangement joins TRBV7-9 to TRBJ2-3, with D uncertain. The germline V gene encodes CDR1 SEHNR and CDR2 FQNEAQ (reference sequence). The CDR3 runs to 13 residues. The CDR3 DNA sequence: TGTGCCAGCGGCTTCTCCACTGGAGATACGCAGTATTTT. It codes for CASGFSTGDTQYF.

The chain uses TRBV11-2 and TRBJ2-3; D is unclear. The CDR3 has 12 amino acids. With 3 bases removed from V and 5 bases from J, the gap between germline ends came to 6 bases. Per germline, CDR1 SGHAT and CDR2 FQNNGV. CDR3 region: CASSFSRDTQYF. CDR3 coding DNA: TGTGCCAGCAGCTTTTCCAGAGATACGCAGTATTTT. The full variable domain, in which reference TRBV11-2 and TRBJ2-3 provide the parts outside the CDR3, is EAGVAQSPRYKIIEKRQSVAFWCNPISGHATLYWYQQILGQGPKLLIQFQNNGVVDDSQLPKDRFSAERLKGVDSTLKIQPAKLEDSAVYLCASSFSRDTQYFGPGTRLTVL.

In regard to this clone: At the DNA level, this CDR3 is encoded by other sequences in the same sample as well. V usage is TRBV30 and J usage is TRBJ2-1, with D uncertain. Germline values: CDR1 GTSNPN, CDR2 SVGIG (reference sequence). V dropped 2 bases and J dropped 3 bases, with 2 bases sitting between them. The CDR3 length is 11 residues. The chain's CDR3 is CAWSLYNEQFF. The CDR3, as DNA: TGTGCCTGGAGTCTCTACAATGAGCAGTTCTTC.

The rearrangement links TRBV27 to TRBJ2-1; tentative D call: TRBD1 (5 bases). The CDR3 runs 14 residues. Germline V gene data show CDR1 as MNHEY and CDR2 as SMNVEV (reference sequence). Trimming shortened V by 6 bases and J by 7 bases, and 16 bases separated the two germline ends. CDR3 DNA: TGTGCCAGCAGCCCAGGGCACCCTCGTAATGAGCAGTTCTTC. Its translation: CASSPGHPRNEQFF.

The chain employs TRBV6-1 and TRBJ1-1, with D perhaps TRBD1 (6 bases). This CDR3 has 14 amino acids. V was clipped by 4 bases and J by 3 bases, with 12 bases between them. The V gene's germline CDR1 is MNHNS and CDR2 SASEGT. In DNA, the CDR3 is TGTGCCAGCAGTGCCCTACAGGGAGACACTGAAGCTTTCTTT. It translates to CASSALQGDTEAFF.

V and J are TRBV28 and TRBJ2-5; TRBD2 matches 15 bases. Germline CDR1 MDHEN, CDR2 SYDVKM. The J segment lost 2 bases and the V segment lost 6 bases, leaving 1 base of the junction unmatched. CDR3 length equals 15 residues. The CDR3 bases are TGTGCCAGCAGGGGACTAGCGGGAGGTCAAGAGACCCAGTACTTC. The encoded protein is CASRGLAGGQETQYF.

V is TRBV2 and J is TRBJ1-2; no reliable D call. Germline V gene data show CDR1 as SNHLY and CDR2 as FYNNEI. This CDR3 contains 13 residues. Trimming stripped 4 bases from V and 2 bases from J, with 8 bases between. The CDR3 nucleotides are TGTGCCAGCAGTGTTTACGGGAACTATGGCTACACCTTC. Amino acids: CASSVYGNYGYTF.

V and J are TRBV4-1 and TRBJ2-3; a possible D gene is TRBD2 (5 bases). V was shortened by 0 bases and J by 3 bases, with 7 bases between the two germline ends. Germline-derived CDR1 and CDR2 are MGHRA and YSYEKL. CDR3 length equals 14 residues. Here the CDR3 reads CASSQETGTDTQYF. CDR3 DNA sequence: TGCGCCAGCAGCCAAGAAACGGGGACAGATACGCAGTATTTT.

The chain employs TRBV5-4 and TRBJ2-3, with 9 bases that match TRBD2. Losses at the gene ends were 0 bases for V and 4 bases for J; bases not matched to a gene: 6. From germline, CDR1 is SGHNT and CDR2 YYREEE (reference sequence). This CDR3 spans 16 amino acids. The CDR3 DNA reads TGTGCCAGCAGCTTGGGGGCTAGCGGGAACGCAGATACGCAGTATTTT. Translating it yields CASSLGASGNADTQYF.

The V call is TRBV9, the J call TRBJ2-7; tentatively, D is TRBD1 (5 bases). CDR1 and CDR2 (germline): SGDLS, YYNGEE. The CDR3 runs 14 residues. V gave up 0 bases and J gave up 2 bases, with 9 bases separating them. The CDR3 protein is CASSVDRTPYEQYF. DNA for the CDR3: TGTGCCAGCAGCGTAGACAGGACACCCTACGAGCAGTACTTC.

The V gene is TRBV7-2, the J gene TRBJ2-1; 12 nucleotides agree with TRBD2. Germline V lookup: CDR1 SGHTA, CDR2 FQGNSA. The CDR3 runs 16 residues. After removal of 4 bases from V and 6 bases from J, the junction contained 7 bases not matched to a gene. The CDR3 region is CASSSTLAGGLNEQFF. CDR3 in DNA: TGTGCCAGCAGCTCAACCCTAGCGGGGGGGCTCAATGAGCAGTTCTTC.

The chain has TRBV5-1 and TRBJ2-5; 12 nucleotides match TRBD2. This CDR3 spans 16 amino acids. Germline V gene data show CDR1 as SGHRS and CDR2 as YFSETQ. The junction had 2 bases not matched to a gene; V was cut back by 2 bases and J by 0 bases. The CDR3 protein is CASSFGLAGYQETQYF. The DNA of the CDR3 is TGCGCCAGCAGCTTTGGACTAGCGGGGTACCAAGAGACCCAGTACTTC.

The chain uses TRBV19 and TRBJ1-5, with D possibly being TRBD1 (5 bases). Germline V gives CDR1 LNHDA, CDR2 SQIVND (reference sequence). Deletions cut 2 bases from V and 2 bases from J, with 10 bases between. The CDR3 has 15 amino acids. This chain's CDR3 is CASSILGARNQPQHF. CDR3 in DNA: TGTGCCAGTAGTATATTAGGGGCGCGCAATCAGCCCCAGCATTTT.

This rearrangement joins TRBV5-1 to TRBJ1-1; TRBD1 matches at 7 bases. Germline CDR1 and CDR2: SGHRS and YFSETQ. This CDR3 has 15 residues. The junction had 6 bases not matched to a gene; V was cut back by 4 bases and J by 0 bases. As DNA, the CDR3 is TGCGCCAGCAGCCGGGACAGCCCTATGAACACTGAAGCTTTCTTT. Translation gives CASSRDSPMNTEAFF. Full variable domain (outside the CDR3, taken from reference TRBV5-1 and TRBJ1-1): KAGVTQTPRYLIKTRGQQVTLSCSPISGHRSVSWYQQTPGQGLQFLFEYFSETQRNKGNFPGRFSGRQFSNSRSEMNVSTLELGDSALYLCASSRDSPMNTEAFFGQGTRLTVV.

The chain couples TRBV13 to TRBJ2-7; maybe TRBD1 (6 bases). V was trimmed by 2 bases and J by 4 bases, leaving 21 bases between them. Germline CDR1 reads PRHDT; CDR2 reads FYEKMQ (reference sequence). The CDR3 is 17 residues long. The DNA of the CDR3 is TGTGCCAGCAGCTTAACTTCCCCTTCGACAGGTTGGTACGAGCAGTACTTC. Translation gives CASSLTSPSTGWYEQYF. Based on the CDR3 plus reference TRBV13 and TRBJ2-7, the full variable domain is AAGVIQSPRHLIKEKRETATLKCYPIPRHDTVYWYQQGPGQDPQFLISFYEKMQSDKGSIPDRFSAQQFSDYHSELNMSSLELGDSALYFCASSLTSPSTGWYEQYFGPGTRLTVT.

J is TRBJ2-1 and V is TRBV6-5, with D perhaps TRBD2 (6 bases). The CDR3 has 14 residues. Trimming removed 8 bases at V and 7 bases at J, with 18 bases between. Germline V gene sequence: CDR1 MNHEY, CDR2 SVGAGI. The DNA for the CDR3 is TGTGCCAGCGGGCGGGGTCCCTCGGGGAATGAGCAGTTCTTC. Its protein product is CASGRGPSGNEQFF.

The chain joins TRBV7-2 to TRBJ2-2; 9 nucleotides line up with TRBD2. This CDR3 has 19 amino acids. Germline-derived CDR1 and CDR2 are SGHTA and FQGNSA. V was pared by 5 bases and J by 6 bases, with 19 bases of the junction left unmatched. The CDR3 nucleotides read TGTGCCAGCAGCCCGGGGATGAACGGTTTGGCGGGGGGGGCCGGGGAGCTGTTTTTT. It specifies CASSPGMNGLAGGAGELFF.

V is TRBV28 and J is TRBJ2-1; 9 bases agree with TRBD2. The CDR3 contains 13 residues. Per germline, CDR1 MDHEN and CDR2 SYDVKM. V lost 6 bases, J lost 6 bases, and 3 bases stayed unmatched. CDR3 in amino acids: CASSRSGSNEQFF. CDR3 bases: TGTGCCAGCAGCCGTAGCGGGAGCAATGAGCAGTTCTTC.

The chain recombines TRBV14 with TRBJ2-2; TRBD2 matches at 7 bases. CDR1 and CDR2 (germline): SGHDN, FVKESK. The trim removed 4 bases at V and 6 bases at J, leaving 5 bases unmatched. The length of the CDR3 is 14 residues. CDR3 protein: CASSRTRGAGELFF. The CDR3 DNA reads TGTGCCAGCAGCCGGACTAGAGGGGCCGGGGAGCTGTTTTTT.

This clone showed up just once. The gene calls are TRBV6-5 and TRBJ2-7; 9 nucleotides agree with TRBD1. Looked up from germline, CDR1 is MNHEY and CDR2 is SVGAGI. The ends lost 7 bases at V and 4 bases at J; junction bases unmatched: 11. This CDR3 comprises 15 residues. CDR3 sequence reads: CASIPGQGNMYEQYF. CDR3 DNA: TGTGCCAGCATTCCCGGACAGGGGAATATGTACGAGCAGTACTTC.

The chain uses TRBV11-2 and TRBJ2-5; 8 bases match TRBD2. This CDR3 comprises 15 residues. Losses at the gene ends were 3 bases for V and 5 bases for J; bases not matched to a gene: 8. In germline, CDR1 is SGHAT, CDR2 FQNNGV. Written as DNA, the CDR3 is TGTGCCAGCAGCTTGGGATCGGGAGGGCTGGAGACCCAGTACTTC. Protein sequence: CASSLGSGGLETQYF.

About this clone: Compared with germline, one end of the junction differs, possibly owing to a read error. The V and J genes are TRBV6-5 and TRBJ2-1; 11 nucleotides align to TRBD2. The CDR3 sequence is 13 residues long. Germline V CDR1 and CDR2: MNHEY, SVGAGI. CDR3 sequence (DNA): TGTGCCAGCAGTTACTCGACTAGCGGGGTCCCGATCTTC. Translation gives CASSYSTSGVPIF.